This section outlines one TCR beta chain sequence together with its context. Its antigen is still unknown. Qualities for individual bases were not recorded, and no much larger clone is one base off. The data derive from a study of T cell changes during pregnancy in multiple sclerosis (dated by TCRdb to about 2019). For context, the study as a whole: In women with multiple sclerosis, the researchers looked at how the T cell repertoire shifted as pregnancy progressed.

Library preparation used the immunoSEQ multiplex PCR assay. TCRdb took this table from immuneACCESS and kept in-frame rearrangements with V and J called. Such tables lack part of the clones; where checked against another copy, unresolved V genes explain under half of the gap, and the rest is unexplained. The table for this sample lists approximately 9,000 clones; over 80% of them were counted only once. The ten most abundant clones make up 15% to 20% of the sample. Reading the germline V gene gives CDR1 MDHEN and CDR2 SYDVKM. V is cut by 6 bases and J by 6 bases, and the space between the germline ends is 15 bases. From the cysteine through the phenylalanine, the CDR3 covers 14 amino acids. CDR3 DNA is the only sequence kept; it has 42 bases, read in frame from the first base.

The starting material was CD8+ T cells from peripheral blood mononuclear cells, obtained in the third trimester of pregnancy. The TCR originated in a female donor in good health, enrolled as a control in a pregnancy study. The rearrangement joined TRBV28 to TRBJ1-5; the D segment cannot be called with confidence. The nucleotide sequence reads TGTGCCAGCAGCCCATTCGAGTGGAGTCAGCCCCAGCATTTT. It encodes CASSPFEWSQPQHF.